A single sample gave rise to the 4 T cell receptor beta chains below, sequenced in a study of beta chain features in type 1 diabetes. Expressed TCRB transcripts were sequenced after all isolated RNA was converted to cDNA. Profiled with immunoSEQ multiplex PCR; TCRdb holds only in-frame clones, not every one. The top ten hold 0.02% to 0.03% of the sample, which has 900,000 or so clones, roughly a sixth seen once. The sequenced sample consisted of naive CD4+ T cells from blood. These receptors all come from a woman younger than 30 in good health.

The rearrangement links TRBV10-3 to TRBJ2-7; D perhaps matches TRBD1 (6 bases). This CDR3 has 14 amino acids. From germline, CDR1 is ENHRY and CDR2 SYGVKD. V was trimmed by 4 bases and J by 0 bases, leaving 10 bases between them. This chain's CDR3 is CAISGVDSSYEQYF. The DNA for the CDR3 is TGTGCCATCAGTGGCGTGGACAGCTCCTACGAGCAGTACTTC.

The chain carries TRBV28 and TRBJ2-7, with D tentatively TRBD1 or TRBD2 (5 bases each). This CDR3 contains 14 residues. CDR1 is MDHEN, CDR2 SYDVKM, per germline. The germline V and J ends were trimmed by 4 bases and 3 bases, with 13 bases remaining between them. CDR3 region: CASSSSGALYEQYF. For the CDR3, the DNA is TGTGCCAGCAGTTCTTCCGGGGCCCTCTACGAGCAGTACTTC.

The rearrangement links TRBV7-2 to TRBJ2-7, with 7 nucleotides matching TRBD1. The V and J ends lost 5 bases and 2 bases, in that order; junction bases with no gene match: 6. Per the germline V gene, CDR1 is SGHTA and CDR2 is FQGNSA. The CDR3 runs 14 residues. Here the CDR3 reads CASSASQGTYEQYF. In DNA form, the CDR3 reads TGTGCCAGCAGCGCCTCACAGGGGACCTACGAGCAGTACTTC. The entire variable domain, with the rest obtained from reference TRBV7-2 and TRBJ2-7, is as follows: GAGVSQSPSNKVTEKGKDVELRCDPISGHTALYWYRQSLGQGLEFLIYFQGNSAPDKSGLPSDRFSAERTGGSVSTLTIQRTQQEDSAVYLCASSASQGTYEQYFGPGTRLTVT.

V gene TRBV7-2 combines with J gene TRBJ1-3, with D hard to call. Between the trimmed V and J ends, which lost 1 base and 0 bases, there was a span of 7 bases. This CDR3 contains 15 residues. Germline V gene lookup returns CDR1 SGHTA and CDR2 FQGNSA. The DNA of the CDR3 is TGTGCCAGCAGCTTAGTCTCTTCCTCTGGAAACACCATATATTTT. Its protein is CASSLVSSSGNTIYF.